These 30 T cell receptor beta chains came from one sample sequenced in a study of cytomegalovirus exposure and HLA in healthy donors (dated by TCRdb to the late 2010s). Receptor amplification or capture employed the immunoSEQ multiplex PCR assay. For the multiplex PCR, a mixture combining 60 forward primers for TCR Vbeta segments and 13 reverse primers for TCR Jbeta segments was used. Not all clones reach the TCRdb copy of this immuneACCESS table, which keeps in-frame sequences only. Checked studies attribute under half of the gap to unresolved V genes and leave the rest unexplained. The sample records 150,000 to 200,000 clones, about four fifths of which are singletons. The biggest ten clones account for under 2% of the sample. The sequencing input was PBMCs. These receptor sequences come from a woman aged 30 to 39 in good health and CMV-seronegative.

The rearrangement uses TRBV18 and TRBJ1-1, with D maybe TRBD1 (6 bases). This CDR3 comprises 17 residues. The V gene lost 0 bases and the J gene lost 1 base, with 15 bases spanning the gap. Germline V gene sequence: CDR1 KGHSH, CDR2 LQKENI. CDR3 amino acids: CASSPPTTGKWNTEAFF. The CDR3 region has the DNA TGTGCCAGCTCACCACCGACCACAGGGAAGTGGAACACTGAAGCTTTCTTT.

The chain recombines TRBV6-6 with TRBJ1-2, with 8 bases that match TRBD1. Trimming removed 6 bases from V and 4 bases from J; junction bases left unmatched: 7. Germline CDR1 MNHNY, CDR2 SVGAGI (reference sequence). CDR3 length: 14 residues. In DNA, the CDR3 is TGTGCCAGCAGGACTCCAGGGGGCGGCTATGGCTACACCTTC. Protein: CASRTPGGGYGYTF.

In its sample, this clone was seen a few times. CDR3 in DNA: TGTGCCAGCAGCGTAGAAGGAACCTACGGGGCCCAGTACTTC. Its translation is CASSVEGTYGAQYF. V and J are TRBV9 and TRBJ2-5; a possible D gene is TRBD2 (5 bases). Trimming stripped 0 bases from V and 9 bases from J, with 15 bases between. This CDR3 is 14 amino acids long. Germline assignment: CDR1 SGDLS and CDR2 YYNGEE.

V and J are TRBV9 and TRBJ1-3, with D possibly matching TRBD1 (5 bases). V shed 0 bases and J shed 0 bases, with 16 bases lying between them. Germline V gives CDR1 SGDLS, CDR2 YYNGEE. The CDR3 is made up of 18 amino acids. CDR3 coding DNA: TGTGCCAGCAGCGTAGGTGCGGAGGGGAGATACTCTGGAAACACCATATATTTT. It encodes CASSVGAEGRYSGNTIYF.

This clone has just a few counts. The chain is built from TRBV19 and TRBJ2-5; D not resolved. Germline V gene lookup returns CDR1 LNHDA and CDR2 SQIVND (reference sequence). This CDR3 spans 14 amino acids. The V and J ends lost 1 base and 5 bases respectively, with 11 bases between them. The CDR3 protein is CASSIGAEWETQYF. The DNA for the CDR3 is TGTGCCAGTAGTATAGGGGCAGAATGGGAGACCCAGTACTTC. The entire variable domain, with the rest obtained from reference TRBV19 and TRBJ2-5, is as follows: DGGITQSPKYLFRKEGQNVTLSCEQNLNHDAMYWYRQDPGQGLRLIYYSQIVNDFQKGDIAEGYSVSREKKESFPLTVTSAQKNPTAFYLCASSIGAEWETQYFGPGTRLLVL.

The V call is TRBV21-1, the J call TRBJ2-7; the D segment call TRBD1 is taken from the table without a DNA check. TRBV21-1 is shown as a pseudogene. The length of the CDR3 is 15 residues. The CDR3 nucleotides read TGTGCCAGCAGCCCCCAGGGGGCCTCCTCCTACGAGCAGTACTTC. Amino acids: CASSPQGASSYEQYF.

J is TRBJ1-3 and V is TRBV27, with 9 bases lining up with TRBD1. The CDR3 totals 15 residues. From germline, CDR1 is MNHEY and CDR2 SMNVEV (reference sequence). J was trimmed by 3 bases and V by 9 bases; bases with no gene match: 9. The CDR3 sequence: CARPNTGGIGNTIYF. The CDR3 DNA follows: TGTGCCAGACCGAACACAGGGGGCATTGGAAACACCATATATTTT.

This chain links TRBV2 with TRBJ1-2; tentatively, D is TRBD1 (6 bases). The CDR3 runs to 15 residues. The V and J ends lost 6 bases and 2 bases respectively, with 16 bases between them. Germline lookup yields CDR1 SNHLY and CDR2 FYNNEI. CDR3: CASRDSQTLNYGYTF. CDR3 nucleotide sequence: TGTGCCAGCAGGGACAGTCAAACCTTAAACTATGGCTACACCTTC.

The chain links TRBV4-3 to TRBJ2-7; 8 bases are a match to TRBD1. Trimming removed 2 bases from V and 5 bases from J; junction bases left unmatched: 20. Germline V gene sequence: CDR1 LGHNA, CDR2 YSLEER. CDR3 size: 19 residues. Here the CDR3 reads CASSQNYRRQGSLSHEQYF. Written as DNA, the CDR3 is TGCGCCAGCAGCCAAAACTACCGGAGACAGGGGTCTTTATCGCACGAGCAGTACTTC.

This clone was seen only a few times. This sequence joins TRBV10-3 and TRBJ1-4; D is ambiguous. V lost 6 bases and J lost 0, with 8 bases in between. This CDR3 contains 14 residues. Germline-derived CDR1 and CDR2 are ENHRY and SYGVKD. The CDR3: CAIRSDSTNEKLFF. In nucleotides, the CDR3 is TGTGCCATCAGATCGGACTCAACTAATGAAAAACTGTTTTTT.

This sequence joins TRBV7-9 and TRBJ2-7; D is ambiguous. Per the germline V gene, CDR1 is SEHNR and CDR2 is FQNEAQ (reference sequence). This CDR3 contains 14 residues. V shed 2 bases and J shed 4 bases, with 12 bases lying between them. Here the CDR3 reads CASSLPGRVYEQYF. The CDR3 bases are TGTGCCAGCAGCTTACCCGGCCGGGTATACGAGCAGTACTTC.

V and J are TRBV4-3 and TRBJ1-2; D is uncertain. Trimming pared 0 bases from V and 7 bases from J, leaving 9 bases between. Germline loops: CDR1 LGHNA, CDR2 YSLEER. The CDR3 sequence is 13 residues long. The CDR3 here is CASSQDRARGYTF. CDR3 DNA: TGCGCCAGCAGCCAAGATCGCGCGCGTGGCTACACCTTC.

J is TRBJ2-3 and V is TRBV11-3, with 7 bases matching TRBD1. In germline, CDR1 is SGHNT, CDR2 YENEEA. Unmatched junction bases numbered 3, after V lost 3 bases and J lost 0 bases. This CDR3 has 15 amino acids. The CDR3 region is CASSFEGASTDTQYF. CDR3 nucleotide sequence: TGTGCCAGCAGCTTTGAGGGGGCGAGCACAGATACGCAGTATTTT.

This sequence joins TRBV6-1 and TRBJ1-6; D ambiguous. The CDR3 is 15 amino acids. The V end lost 3 bases, the J end lost 6 bases, and 12 bases lay between the germline ends. From germline, CDR1 is MNHNS and CDR2 SASEGT. The CDR3 DNA follows: TGTGCCAGCAGTGACCTCAGGCTGGGTAATTCACCCCTCCACTTT. Translated, it gives CASSDLRLGNSPLHF.

V usage is TRBV5-1 and J usage is TRBJ1-1, with 10 bases aligning to TRBD1. Per the germline V gene, CDR1 is SGHRS and CDR2 is YFSETQ. V trimming: 4 bases; J trimming: 7 bases; junction bases outside the gene matches: 10. This CDR3 contains 15 residues. The CDR3 region has the DNA TGCGCCAGCAGCGGGCCGGGACAGGGGTTCAGTGAAGCTTTCTTT. Its protein is CASSGPGQGFSEAFF.

This clone was seen only once. The chain links TRBV6-5 to TRBJ2-5, with 12 bases lining up with TRBD2. With the DNA end fitting TRBJ2-7 better, the J assignment may be wrong. Germline CDR1 is MNHEY and CDR2 is SVGAGI. The CDR3 contains 15 residues. Here the CDR3 DNA reads TGTGCCAGCAAAACACTAGCGGGGGGCAGTTACGAGCAGTACTTC. It encodes CASKTLAGGSYEQYF.

This clone was observed a few times. DNA for the CDR3: TGCGCCAGCAGCCTGGTTTTCGGGTCGAACACTGAAGCTTTCTTT. Protein sequence: CASSLVFGSNTEAFF. The chain uses TRBV4-3 and TRBJ1-1; no clear D gene. Germline V lookup: CDR1 LGHNA, CDR2 YSLEER. This CDR3 has 15 residues. Between the trimmed V and J ends, which lost 4 bases and 1 base, there was a span of 13 bases.

The rearrangement joins TRBV6-1 to TRBJ1-1, with 7 bases matching TRBD1. The ends lost 3 bases at V and 10 bases at J; junction bases unmatched: 8. There are 13 residues in the CDR3. Germline lookup yields CDR1 MNHNS and CDR2 SASEGT. The CDR3, as DNA: TGTGCCAGCAGTGATCGACGACAGGGAAGAGCTTTCTTT. Encoded protein: CASSDRRQGRAFF.

The chain has TRBV10-1 and TRBJ1-1; 9 bases are a match to TRBD1. CDR3 length: 14 residues. Germline CDR1 is WNHNN and CDR2 is SYGVQD (reference sequence). V gave up 6 bases and J gave up 1 base; unmatched junction bases: 3. The DNA of the CDR3 is TGCGCCAGCAGAACAGGGGGCGAGAACACTGAAGCTTTCTTT. Translation: CASRTGGENTEAFF.

V gene TRBV2 combines with J gene TRBJ2-7; 10 bases map to TRBD1. The germline V gene has CDR1 SNHLY and CDR2 FYNNEI. J gave up 4 bases and V 8 bases, and 5 bases lay outside the gene matches. This CDR3 has 13 amino acids. The chain's CDR3 is CASQTGGEYEQYF. The CDR3 DNA reads TGTGCCAGCCAGACAGGGGGCGAATACGAGCAGTACTTC.

V and J are TRBV29-1 and TRBJ2-1; possibly TRBD1 for D (5 bases). There are 12 residues in the CDR3. Per the germline V gene, CDR1 is SQVTM and CDR2 is ANQGSEA. V shed 4 bases and J shed 9 bases, with 13 bases lying between them. The CDR3 bases are TGCAGCGTTGCACGGGCCGACAGTGAGCAGTTCTTC. The encoded protein is CSVARADSEQFF.

V usage is TRBV5-6 and J usage is TRBJ1-2; maybe TRBD1 (6 bases). The V end was cut by 3 bases, the J end by 4 bases, with 13 bases between. Germline V gene lookup returns CDR1 SGHDT and CDR2 YYEEEE. CDR3 length equals 14 residues. The CDR3 DNA is TGTGCCAGCAGCTCTGATACAGGGCCCTATGGCTACACCTTC. Encoded protein: CASSSDTGPYGYTF.

The chain links TRBV9 to TRBJ2-2; 13 bases are a match to TRBD2. CDR3 length: 16 amino acids. Germline V gene sequence: CDR1 SGDLS, CDR2 YYNGEE. After removal of 4 bases from V and 4 bases from J, the junction contained 4 bases not matched to a gene. The CDR3 coding sequence is TGTGCCAGCAGCCGGACTAGCGGGGGACTCACCGGGGAGCTGTTTTTT. Translated: CASSRTSGGLTGELFF.

A single count supports this clone. The rearrangement links TRBV6-1 to TRBJ2-5; D remains ambiguous. The CDR3 contains 15 residues. The V gene's germline CDR1 is MNHNS and CDR2 SASEGT. V lost 1 base and J 5 bases, leaving 14 bases between the germline ends. CDR3 sequence (DNA): TGTGCCAGCAGTGAAGGGTTCCCCCTCGGGGAGACCCAGTACTTC. Protein product: CASSEGFPLGETQYF.

This clone has a handful of counts. The chain has TRBV5-1 and TRBJ2-7; D is possibly TRBD2 (5 bases). V shed 3 bases and J shed 3 bases, with 13 bases lying between them. Germline V gives CDR1 SGHRS, CDR2 YFSETQ. The CDR3 consists of 14 residues. Here the CDR3 reads CASSSGLGSYEQYF. The CDR3, as DNA: TGCGCCAGCAGCTCCGGACTGGGCAGCTACGAGCAGTACTTC.

The chain joins TRBV7-6 to TRBJ1-2; D gene ambiguous. The germline V gene has CDR1 SGHVS and CDR2 FNYEAQ. This CDR3 has 17 residues. The ends were cut back, 5 bases at V and 1 base at J, with 20 bases in the middle. CDR3 DNA sequence: TGTGCCAGCAGCGACCGGCCCGGGAGTACCGTTAACTATGGCTACACCTTC. It codes for CASSDRPGSTVNYGYTF.

This CDR3 reads CSVGWAGSVYEQYF. The CDR3, as DNA: TGCAGCGTTGGTTGGGCAGGGTCCGTCTACGAGCAGTACTTC. The genes are TRBV29-1 and TRBJ2-5, with a tentative D call TRBD1 (5 bases). The end of the DNA fits TRBJ2-7 better, so the J call may be wrong. This CDR3 is built from 14 residues. CDR1 SQVTM and CDR2 ANQGSEA come from the germline V gene.

The rearrangement uses TRBV5-1 and TRBJ2-5, with TRBD1 as a possible D gene (5 bases). The CDR3 is made up of 13 amino acids. V dropped 1 base and J dropped 3 bases, with 7 bases sitting between them. The germline CDR1 and CDR2 sequences are SGHRS and YFSETQ. The CDR3 coding sequence is TGCGCCAGCAGCTTGCAGGGTAAAGAGACCCAGTACTTC. This encodes CASSLQGKETQYF.

The rearrangement joins TRBV11-2 to TRBJ2-1; D unclear. Germline V lookup: CDR1 SGHAT, CDR2 FQNNGV. This CDR3 comprises 15 residues. Deletions cut 0 bases from V and 0 bases from J, with 6 bases between. The CDR3 spells CASSLDSFSYNEQFF. As DNA, the CDR3 is TGTGCCAGCAGCTTAGATAGCTTCTCCTACAATGAGCAGTTCTTC. Full variable domain (remainder filled in from reference TRBV11-2 and TRBJ2-1): EAGVAQSPRYKIIEKRQSVAFWCNPISGHATLYWYQQILGQGPKLLIQFQNNGVVDDSQLPKDRFSAERLKGVDSTLKIQPAKLEDSAVYLCASSLDSFSYNEQFFGPGTRLTVL.

The chain couples TRBV5-1 to TRBJ2-1, with 8 bases identical to TRBD1. The germline CDR1 and CDR2 sequences are SGHRS and YFSETQ. The V gene end was trimmed by 0 bases and the J gene end by 6 bases; junction bases not matched to a gene: 8. The CDR3 length is 16 residues. CDR3 protein: CASSLGDRLEANEQFF. The CDR3 DNA follows: TGCGCCAGCAGCTTGGGGGACAGGTTAGAGGCCAATGAGCAGTTCTTC.